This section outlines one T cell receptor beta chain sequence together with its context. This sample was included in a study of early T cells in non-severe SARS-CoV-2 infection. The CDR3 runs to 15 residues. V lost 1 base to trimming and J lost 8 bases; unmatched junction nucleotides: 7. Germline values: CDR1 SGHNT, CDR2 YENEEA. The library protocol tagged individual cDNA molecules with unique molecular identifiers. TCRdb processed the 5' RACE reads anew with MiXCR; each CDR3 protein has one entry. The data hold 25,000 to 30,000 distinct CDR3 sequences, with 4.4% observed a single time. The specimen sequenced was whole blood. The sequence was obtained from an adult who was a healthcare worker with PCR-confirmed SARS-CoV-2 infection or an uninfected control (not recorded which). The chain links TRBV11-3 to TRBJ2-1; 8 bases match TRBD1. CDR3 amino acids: CASSLGQGADYEQFF. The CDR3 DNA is TGTGCCAGCAGCTTAGGGCAGGGGGCAGACTATGAGCAGTTCTTC.